One and the same sample provided the 20 T cell receptor beta chains below, sequenced in a study of blood T cell repertoires in COVID-19. Here immunoSEQ multiplex PCR was the method, and the copy in TCRdb shows in-frame clones only, minus some. Altogether a few hundred thousand clones are present, 75% to 90% being singletons, with the ten largest covering around 7.9%. Material for sequencing was PBMCs or T cells enriched from blood (not recorded which). All receptors come from a woman aged 60-75 years who had recovered from COVID-19.

This chain uses TRBV2 with TRBJ1-5; D remains ambiguous. V was pared by 7 bases and J by 3 bases, with 13 bases between. CDR1 SNHLY and CDR2 FYNNEI come from the germline V gene. This CDR3 contains 14 residues. The CDR3 DNA is TGTGCCAGCAATGGCGGCCTCATCAATCAGCCCCAGCATTTT. The encoded protein is CASNGGLINQPQHF.

This clone was counted a single time. The chain is built from TRBV5-8 and TRBJ1-2, with D tentatively TRBD1 (5 bases). Germline lookup yields CDR1 SGHTS and CDR2 YDEGEE. Trimming took off 3 bases at V and 3 bases at J, with 15 bases between the two ends. The CDR3 loop spans 15 amino acids. The CDR3 region is CASSSPLRGHYGYTF. DNA for the CDR3: TGTGCCAGCAGCTCGCCATTGCGGGGACACTATGGCTACACCTTC.

The rearrangement uses TRBV28 and TRBJ1-1, with TRBD1 matching over 10 bases. Germline CDR1 MDHEN, CDR2 SYDVKM. This CDR3 contains 17 residues. V dropped 7 bases and J dropped 1; count of bases not matched to a gene: 12. CDR3 amino acids: CASKSGTGVEGNTEAFF. CDR3 nucleotide sequence: TGTGCCAGCAAATCTGGGACAGGGGTGGAGGGGAACACTGAAGCTTTCTTT.

The chain combines TRBV9 with TRBJ1-5; TRBD1 is a possible D gene (5 bases). This CDR3 has 12 residues. The V gene's germline CDR1 is SGDLS and CDR2 YYNGEE. Trimming pared 3 bases from V and 6 bases from J, leaving 7 bases between. CDR3 bases: TGTGCCAGCAGCGCCCAGGGTCAGCCCCAGCATTTT. Amino acids: CASSAQGQPQHF.

The chain combines TRBV6-1 with TRBJ1-2; D gene ambiguous. Germline CDR1 is MNHNS and CDR2 is SASEGT. This CDR3 contains 15 residues. V was cut by 6 bases and J by 0 bases, with 14 bases left in between. The DNA of the CDR3 is TGTGCCAGCAGACATAGGACGGACTCTAACTATGGCTACACCTTC. As protein: CASRHRTDSNYGYTF.

The chain recombines TRBV29-1 with TRBJ1-5; weak D call: TRBD1 (6 bases). The CDR3 is made up of 16 amino acids. V shed 4 bases and J shed 1 base, with 17 bases lying between them. Germline V gene sequence: CDR1 SQVTM, CDR2 ANQGSEA. CDR3 DNA sequence: TGCAGCGTTGTGGCGGGGGGGGCTGGAAGCAATCAGCCCCAGCATTTT. Translating gives CSVVAGGAGSNQPQHF.

V usage is TRBV7-9 and J usage is TRBJ1-6; D is unclear. The CDR3 covers 15 residues. Trimming shortened V by 1 base and J by 7 bases, and 11 bases separated the two germline ends. CDR1 is SEHNR and CDR2 is FQNEAQ in the germline V gene (reference sequence). This CDR3 reads CASSLGREPNSPLHF. CDR3 coding DNA: TGTGCCAGCAGCTTAGGGCGGGAACCAAATTCACCCCTCCACTTT.

CDR3 protein: CASSSRPGQGERDTQYF. CDR3 bases: TGTGCCAGCAGCTCTCGACCGGGACAGGGTGAGAGGGATACGCAGTATTTT. This chain joins TRBV3-1 (or the pseudogene TRBV3-2) and TRBJ2-3; 9 bases agree with TRBD1. The germline CDR1 and CDR2 sequences are LGHDT and YNNKEL (reference sequence). This CDR3 spans 17 amino acids. V lost 5 bases and J lost 6; bases outside the gene matches: 15.

The chain joins TRBV29-1 to TRBJ1-2, with no clear D. V was shortened by 8 bases and J by 7 bases, with 17 bases between the two germline ends. Germline assignment: CDR1 SQVTM and CDR2 ANQGSEA. The CDR3 totals 12 residues. CDR3 sequence: CSLLDPGAGYTF. The CDR3 DNA sequence: TGCAGCCTACTAGATCCAGGCGCTGGCTACACCTTC.

The genes are TRBV6-2 or TRBV6-3 and TRBJ2-5; 8 bases map to TRBD2. Germline V gene lookup returns CDR1 MNHEY and CDR2 SVGEGT. Germline trimming cut 5 bases from V and 5 bases from J; bases unmatched to any gene: 7. CDR3 size: 14 residues. CDR3 protein: CASSPPAGGETQYF. DNA for the CDR3: TGTGCCAGCAGTCCCCCCGCGGGGGGTGAGACCCAGTACTTC.

V is TRBV9 and J is TRBJ2-7; perhaps TRBD1 as D (5 bases). V was pared by 0 bases and J by 2 bases, with 12 bases between. CDR3 length: 15 amino acids. The germline V gene encodes CDR1 SGDLS and CDR2 YYNGEE. CDR3 amino acids: CASSVGQGGPYEQYV. The CDR3 bases are TGTGCCAGCAGCGTAGGGCAGGGTGGTCCCTACGAGCAGTACGTC.

The chain couples TRBV2 to TRBJ1-1; D ambiguous. The length of the CDR3 is 12 residues. Germline-derived CDR1 and CDR2 are SNHLY and FYNNEI. Trimming stripped 3 bases from V and 7 bases from J, with 9 bases between. The CDR3 spells CASSDVYFEAFF. Written as DNA, the CDR3 is TGTGCCAGCAGTGATGTGTATTTTGAAGCTTTCTTT.

The V and J genes are TRBV27 and TRBJ1-2; 7 bases are a match to TRBD1. V trimming: 5 bases; J trimming: 0 bases; junction bases outside the gene matches: 12. From germline, CDR1 is MNHEY and CDR2 SMNVEV (reference sequence). CDR3 length: 17 residues. The CDR3 sequence: CASSQRQGGDSNYGYTF. In nucleotides, the CDR3 is TGTGCCAGCAGTCAACGACAGGGTGGGGACTCTAACTATGGCTACACCTTC.

This rearrangement joins TRBV2 to TRBJ2-1; TRBD1 might be the D (6 bases). V was trimmed by 6 bases and J by 8 bases, leaving 11 bases between them. The CDR3 length is 12 residues. CDR1 is SNHLY, CDR2 FYNNEI, per germline. The CDR3 protein is CASSRGYDEQFF. In nucleotides, the CDR3 is TGTGCCAGCAGCAGGGGTTATGATGAGCAGTTCTTC.

The rearrangement uses TRBV3-1 (or the pseudogene TRBV3-2) and TRBJ2-3; 9 bases map to TRBD2. Germline V gene sequence: CDR1 LGHDT, CDR2 YNNKEL (reference sequence). Trimming cost V 0 bases and J 0 bases; bases outside gene matches: 7. The length of the CDR3 is 18 residues. CDR3 nucleotides: TGTGCCAGCAGCCAAGAACGATTAGCGGGGGCGAGCACAGATACGCAGTATTTT. Its protein product is CASSQERLAGASTDTQYF.

The chain joins TRBV28 to TRBJ1-3, with TRBD1 as a possible D gene (5 bases). The CDR3 loop spans 14 amino acids. Germline values: CDR1 MDHEN, CDR2 SYDVKM. Between the trimmed V and J ends, which lost 10 bases and 3 bases, there was a span of 16 bases. The chain's CDR3 is CATSRGGSGNTIYF. Written as DNA, the CDR3 is TGTGCCACATCCCGCGGGGGGAGTGGAAACACCATATATTTT.

This clone was seen more than once but under ten times. The chain joins TRBV5-1 to TRBJ2-5; D perhaps matches TRBD2 (7 bases). The CDR3 contains 16 residues. V was trimmed by 5 bases and J by 1 base, leaving 18 bases between them. From germline, CDR1 is SGHRS and CDR2 YFSETQ. This CDR3 reads CASRGGGRGSQETQYF. DNA for the CDR3: TGCGCCAGCAGGGGCGGGGGCAGGGGTTCCCAAGAGACCCAGTACTTC.

The chain combines TRBV7-2 with TRBJ2-5; TRBD2 might be the D (5 bases). This CDR3 contains 12 residues. Germline CDR1 SGHTA, CDR2 FQGNSA. V lost 6 bases and J lost 7, with 12 bases in between. CDR3 loop: CASSTASGTQYF. The CDR3 DNA reads as TGTGCCAGCAGTACGGCCAGCGGGACCCAGTACTTC.

V and J are TRBV21-1 and TRBJ2-2; the listed D gene, TRBD1, was not tested against the DNA. TRBV21-1 is listed as a pseudogene. The CDR3 covers 19 residues. The CDR3 nucleotides are TGTGCCAGCAGCAAAGAAGGGATCGAGACAGGGGATTTCACCGGGGAGCTGTTTTTT. Encoded protein: CASSKEGIETGDFTGELFF.

The chain joins TRBV10-3 to TRBJ2-1, with TRBD1 as a possible D gene (6 bases). The CDR3 has 13 amino acids. Germline CDR1 reads ENHRY; CDR2 reads SYGVKD. V was trimmed by 7 bases and J by 10 bases, leaving 17 bases between them. In DNA, the CDR3 is TGTGCCATCATGGGGCAACAGGGAAACGAGCAGTTCTTC. Its translation: CAIMGQQGNEQFF.